The present entry profiles one T cell receptor (beta chain) with its context. The record originates from a study of PD-L1 blockade in urothelial cancer. Study-level background: Patients began atezolizumab, 1,200 mg intravenously every 3 weeks, in the mid-2010s. Per blood sample, T cells had a median of roughly 150,000.

This CDR3 is 13 amino acids long. Germline trimming cut 7 bases from V and 1 base from J; bases unmatched to any gene: 4. Germline V CDR1 and CDR2: SNHLY, FYNNEI. The data were produced by immunoSEQ multiplex PCR, yet TCRdb's version contains in-frame clones alone and is incomplete. The table includes roughly 50,000 clones, about 85% detected once. The sequencing used PBMCs, collected around atezolizumab (anti-PD-L1) treatment. This clonotype was sampled from a man in his 60s with urothelial cancer. The V gene is TRBV2, the J gene TRBJ2-7, with 7 bases fitting TRBD1. The DNA for the CDR3 is TGTGCCAGCACTGGACAGGATTCCTACGAGCAGTACTTC. This translates into CASTGQDSYEQYF.